Sequencing of this T cell receptor (beta chain) was carried out in a study of OX40 agonist ivuxolimab in advanced cancers. Study in general: Ivuxolimab, an antibody acting as an agonist of OX40 (CD134), was used to treat patients. Dose-escalation subjects each had hepatocellular carcinoma, melanoma, renal cell or head and neck cancer.

The table came from immunoSEQ multiplex PCR; TCRdb's copy has only in-frame clones and leaves some out. The sample includes about 64,000 clones, roughly four fifths of them seen just once. This CDR3 has 16 amino acids. Per germline, CDR1 SEHNR and CDR2 FQNEAQ (reference sequence). V dropped 5 bases and J dropped 4 bases, with 19 bases sitting between them. The timepoints at which blood was sampled were baseline, cycle 4 day 1, and cycle 7 day 1. The sequence derives from an adult with an advanced solid tumor such as melanoma, head and neck, liver or kidney cancer. The V gene is TRBV7-9, the J gene TRBJ2-3, with D possibly matching TRBD1 (5 bases). Sequencing used CD4+ or CD8+ T cells sorted from blood, obtained in a trial of the OX40 agonist ivuxolimab. The CDR3 here is CASSPLGVSGPDTQYF. CDR3 sequence (DNA): TGTGCCAGCAGCCCGTTAGGGGTCTCGGGCCCAGATACGCAGTATTTT.